This T cell receptor beta chain was found in a study of shared clonotypes between healthy human individuals (TCRdb year 2020). Broadly, across the study: A few men and two women, aged 18 to 49 years, made up the cohort. Each donor's leukapheresis produced roughly between roughly 0.94 and 9.5 billion PBMCs. Different laboratories and diverse techniques were used to prepare libraries and sequence TCR repertoires, to increase sequencing depth and limit assay-specific biases. To estimate repertoire size and how much clonotype sharing occurs between individuals, the study deeply sequenced the blood TCR repertoires of five healthy adults. For each donor, CD4 naive and CD4 memory were each run on three plates, CD8 naive on two plates, and CD8 memory on one plate.

Using the deep immunoSEQ assay, TCR CDR3 regions were amplified from genomic DNA by multiplex PCR. For each cell subset, the extracted genomic DNA was distributed evenly across all wells of several immunoSEQ 96-well plates, and each plate served as one replicate. For sorted subsets, each replicate PCR was loaded with roughly 200 ng genomic DNA, equivalent to about 33,000 T cell genomes. The purified libraries were quantified using a Qubit 3.0 fluorometer, sized with a Bioanalyzer 2100, and then quantified again using the KAPA Library Quantification kit. Every immunoSEQ 96-well plate was sequenced on a separate single-read 150-cycle Illumina NextSeq 550 flow cell. Per the authors' processing: Because only junctional sequences without quality scores were contained in the immunoSEQ output, filtering matching that applied to full-length reads could not be performed. To assign V/J genes and CDR3, sequences were annotated using PyIR, a Python wrapper for IgBLAST v1.9, with IMGT germline references. Reads with weak V/J assignments (E-value above 1e-6), missing CDR3, stop codons, out-of-frame junctions, or ambiguous translated residues were removed. V3J clonotypes were defined as sequences sharing an identical inferred V gene, J gene, and CDR3 amino acid sequence. Percentage overlap between repertoires was computed as shared unique clonotypes divided by the size of the smaller repertoire. Richness of each repertoire was evaluated using RTK rarefaction, the Chao1 estimator, and Recon v2.1 estimates of unobserved clonotypes. Generation probabilities were computed with OLGA for all TCRbeta clonotypes obtained by the gDNA method from a few donors. TCRdb stores this immuneACCESS table with in-frame sequences only. Part of the clones is absent; in the studies checked, under half of the shortfall reflects unresolved V genes, and no reason is known for the rest. D and trimming come from the DNA, and the V and J calls and clone size come from that table. This sample holds approximately 1.5 million clones; approximately 98% were observed only once. Jointly, the top ten make up roughly 0.42% of the sample.

Donors were healthy HIV-negative adults with no recently reported acute infections or vaccinations. All donors were Caucasian adults living in Nashville, Tennessee, USA. CD4+ T cells were enriched through magnetic negative selection, after which naive cells were positively selected on CD45RA and the remaining negative fraction served as the memory subset. After blood collection by leukapheresis, PBMCs were isolated using Ficoll-Histopaque density gradient centrifugation and then cryopreserved in the vapor phase of liquid nitrogen. Analytical flow cytometry was used to check the purity and quantity of every magnetically sorted T cell population. Each sorted fraction had its genomic DNA isolated and then quantified by UV absorbance on a Nanodrop 2000c. General findings and caveats noted by the study authors: Compared with non-shared clonotypes, the clonotypes found in all four sorted-subset donors had higher generation probabilities. Sampling was restricted to blood, and TCR repertoires in tissues likely differ from the TCR repertoires found in blood. Pairwise subsampling indicated that sequencing depth was expected to affect the degree of clonotype sharing among donors. Sharing across four donors was observed for approximately 4.6% of naive CD4, less than 4% of naive CD8, about 2.5% of memory CD4, and roughly 0.4% of memory CD8 clonotypes. Estimated clonotype richness was generally larger for naive than for memory subsets. Rarefaction of sorted-subset datasets indicated incomplete sequencing despite the large sequencing depth. Because the study included only a small number of donors, the genetic and exposure-history diversity represented was limited.

Reading the germline V gene (reference sequence) gives CDR1 SGHKS and CDR2 YYEKEE. The junction shows trimming of 0 bases on V and 2 bases on J, plus 12 bases between the germline ends. Taken from cysteine to phenylalanine, the CDR3 has 15 residues. Solely the CDR3 DNA is kept, with 45 bases framed from the first base. About this clone itself: This receptor's antigen is unknown. Base qualities are not provided; no much larger clone lies one nucleotide away.

Input material: naive CD4+ T cells sorted from blood. Reading the label with the study, this specimen's cell subset or site is: CD45RA+ positively selected. This sequence uses TRBV5-5 and TRBJ2-7, with TRBD2 as a weak D call on 5 bases. The origin of this receptor is a man under 40 in good health. The CDR3 region: CASSLGRGSTYEQYF. In nucleotides, the sequence is TGTGCCAGCAGCTTGGGTCGGGGTTCGACCTACGAGCAGTACTTC.